The 6 T cell receptor beta chains reported below all come from one sample, sequenced in a study of T cells in Graves' hyperthyroidism and ophthalmopathy. RNA transcripts yielded amplified TCR beta CDR3 regions. HTBI primers were employed in a first-round RT-PCR of the TCR CDR3. One entry per CDR3 protein, called by TCRdb with MiXCR from the multiplex PCR reads. The table records more than 35,000 distinct CDR3 sequences, over 45% of them present only once. Specimen: peripheral blood or thyroid tissue (not recorded which). Receptors were obtained from a woman aged 45-65 years with Graves' hyperthyroidism.

The CDR3 region has the DNA TGCAGTGCCGCGAGCGGGGGGCTAGGAGCTTTCTTT. As protein: CSAASGGLGAFF. The gene calls are TRBV20-1 and TRBJ1-1, with D possibly being TRBD1 (6 bases). Trimming removed 6 bases from V and 10 bases from J, with 18 bases in between. The germline V gene encodes CDR1 DFQATT and CDR2 SNEGSKA (reference sequence). This CDR3 region has 12 residues.

This rearrangement joins TRBV29-1 to TRBJ2-7; the D call may be TRBD1 or TRBD2 (6 bases each). The V gene's germline CDR1 is SQVTM and CDR2 ANQGSEA. Trimming took off 4 bases at V and 1 base at J, with 11 bases between the two ends. CDR3 length equals 13 residues. The CDR3 DNA is TGCAGCGTTGGGGGGGCGGGGTCCTACGAGCAGTACTTC. Its translation: CSVGGAGSYEQYF.

This clonotype was seen many times. J is TRBJ2-7 and V is TRBV28; 7 nucleotides agree with TRBD2. This CDR3 has 14 residues. Germline CDR1 MDHEN, CDR2 SYDVKM. The V gene end was trimmed by 6 bases and the J gene end by 1 base; junction bases not matched to a gene: 6. CDR3: CASRSSGFSYEQYF. The DNA for the CDR3 is TGTGCCAGCAGGAGTAGCGGGTTTTCCTACGAGCAGTACTTC.

This clonotype was recorded at least ten times. V is TRBV12-3 or TRBV12-4 and J is TRBJ1-2; a weak D match, TRBD1 (5 bases). This CDR3 comprises 13 residues. Trimming took off 3 bases at V and 2 bases at J, with 7 bases between the two ends. CDR3 protein: CASSFQGNYGYTF. CDR3 nucleotides: TGTGCCAGCAGTTTTCAGGGAAACTATGGCTACACCTTC.

This clonotype was seen only once. This chain uses TRBV7-2 with TRBJ2-7; maybe TRBD2 (5 bases). The CDR3 has 12 residues. V lost 4 bases and J 7 bases, leaving 11 bases between the germline ends. The germline CDR1 and CDR2 sequences are SGHTA and FQGNSA. DNA for the CDR3: TGTGCCAGCAGCTATACTAGTTTTGAGCAGTACTTC. Translating gives CASSYTSFEQYF.

The chain employs TRBV7-3 and TRBJ1-5; 7 nucleotides line up with TRBD1. There are 15 residues in the CDR3. Germline loops: CDR1 SGHTA, CDR2 FQGTGA. The V and J ends lost 5 bases and 5 bases, in that order; junction bases with no gene match: 9. The CDR3, as DNA: TGTGCCAGCAGCCCCCAGGGGGTGGGCTATCAGCCCCAGCATTTT. This translates into CASSPQGVGYQPQHF.